This TCR beta chain was found in a study of T cell responses to AZD1222 COVID-19 vaccine. Whole-study results and caveats: The study identified only five to seven AZD1222 recipients as seropositive at baseline. Researchers took repertoire samples only after the peak T cell response had come. Two AZD1222 doses significantly raised spike-specific TCR breadth and depth over controls. Females made up more of the donors, who were largely white British, and clonal diversity may have come out too low.

Sequencing used immunoSEQ multiplex PCR; TCRdb keeps in-frame clones, though not all of them. The sample holds about 120,000 clones, just under 95% seen once. On this clone itself: Its target is unknown.

The CDR3 contains 11 residues. Germline assignment: CDR1 SNHLY and CDR2 FYNNEI. V gave up 4 bases and J gave up 9 bases, with 4 bases separating them. The gene calls are TRBV2 and TRBJ1-6, with unresolved D. This sample comprised peripheral blood, obtained on day 0 of AZD1222 vaccination. This TCR derives from an adult in good health. This CDR3 reads CASSVGSPLHF. The CDR3 DNA follows: TGTGCCAGCAGTGTAGGTTCACCCCTCCACTTT.